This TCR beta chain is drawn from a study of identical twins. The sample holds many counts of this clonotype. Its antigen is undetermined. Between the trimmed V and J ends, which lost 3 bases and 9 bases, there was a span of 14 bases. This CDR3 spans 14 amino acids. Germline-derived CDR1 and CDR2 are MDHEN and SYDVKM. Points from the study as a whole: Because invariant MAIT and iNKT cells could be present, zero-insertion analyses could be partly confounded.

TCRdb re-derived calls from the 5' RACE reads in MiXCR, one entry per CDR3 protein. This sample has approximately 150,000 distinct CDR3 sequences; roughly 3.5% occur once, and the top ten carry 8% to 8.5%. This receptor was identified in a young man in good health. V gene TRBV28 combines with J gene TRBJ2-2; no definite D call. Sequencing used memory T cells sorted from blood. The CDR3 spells CASSFCGSGWELFF. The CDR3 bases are TGTGCCAGCAGTTTCTGTGGTAGTGGTTGGGAGCTGTTTTTT. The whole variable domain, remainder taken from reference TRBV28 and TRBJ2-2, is DVKVTQSSRYLVKRTGEKVFLECVQDMDHENMFWYRQDPGLGLRLIYFSYDVKMKEKGDIPEGYSVSREKKERFSLILESASTNQTSMYLCASSFCGSGWELFFGEGSRLTVL.